This T cell receptor beta chain comes out of a study of T cells in Graves' hyperthyroidism and ophthalmopathy. Trimming removed 3 bases from V and 3 bases from J; junction bases left unmatched: 3. The CDR3 runs 15 residues. Germline V gives CDR1 MNHNS, CDR2 SASEGT. TCR beta CDR3 regions were amplified from RNA transcripts. Researchers ran a first-round RT-PCR on the TCR CDR3 using the HTBI primer set. TCRdb re-analysed the multiplex PCR reads in MiXCR, keeping a single row per CDR3 protein. The profile covers over 450,000 distinct CDR3 sequences, with roughly 17% appearing a single time and roughly 15% taken by the ten largest. This clonotype was detected a few times. Its target is unknown. The study, taken as a whole, reports: A model built on 13 V-J features separated ophthalmopathy from stable hyperthyroidism.

Material: blood. This receptor was taken from a woman under 30 with Graves' ophthalmopathy. The gene calls are TRBV6-1 and TRBJ2-2; TRBD1 matches at 8 bases. The CDR3 DNA is TGTGCCAGCAGTGAGGTGACAGGGGACACCGGGGAGCTGTTTTTT. This translates into CASSEVTGDTGELFF.